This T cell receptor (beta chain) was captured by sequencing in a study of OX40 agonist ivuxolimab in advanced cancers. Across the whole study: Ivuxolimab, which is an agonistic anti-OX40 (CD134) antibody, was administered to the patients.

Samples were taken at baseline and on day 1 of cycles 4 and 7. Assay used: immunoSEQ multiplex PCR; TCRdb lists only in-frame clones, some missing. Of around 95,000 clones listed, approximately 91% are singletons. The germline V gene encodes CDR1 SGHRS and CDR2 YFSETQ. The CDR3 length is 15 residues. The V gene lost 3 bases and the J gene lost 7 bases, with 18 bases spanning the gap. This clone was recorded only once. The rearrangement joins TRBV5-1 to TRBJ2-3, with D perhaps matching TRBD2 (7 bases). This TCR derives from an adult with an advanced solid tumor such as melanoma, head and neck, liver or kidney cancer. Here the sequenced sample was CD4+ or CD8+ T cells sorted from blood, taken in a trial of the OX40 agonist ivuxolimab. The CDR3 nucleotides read TGCGCCAGCAGCTCTCAAAGGGGGGGCGCGAATACGCAGTATTTT. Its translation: CASSSQRGGANTQYF.